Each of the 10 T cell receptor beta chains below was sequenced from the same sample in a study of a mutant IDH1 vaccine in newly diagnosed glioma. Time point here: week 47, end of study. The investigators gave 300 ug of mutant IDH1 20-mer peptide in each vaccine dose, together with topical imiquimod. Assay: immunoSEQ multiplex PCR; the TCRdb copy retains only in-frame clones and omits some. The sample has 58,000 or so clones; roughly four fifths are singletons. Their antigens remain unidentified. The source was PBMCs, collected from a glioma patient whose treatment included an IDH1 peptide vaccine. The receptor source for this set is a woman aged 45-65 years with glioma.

The CDR3 DNA is TGCAGCGTTCTATTCCAGCCAAAGGACACTGAAGCTTTCTTT. It translates to CSVLFQPKDTEAFF. The V gene is TRBV29-1, the J gene TRBJ1-1; no clear D gene. This CDR3 is 14 amino acids long. Germline V lookup: CDR1 SQVTM, CDR2 ANQGSEA. V lost 5 bases to trimming and J lost 3 bases, with 16 bases between them.

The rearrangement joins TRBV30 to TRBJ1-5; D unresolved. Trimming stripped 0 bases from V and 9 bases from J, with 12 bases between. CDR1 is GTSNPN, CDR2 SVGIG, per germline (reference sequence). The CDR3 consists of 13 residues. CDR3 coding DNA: TGTGCCTGGAGTGTAAGTAGGCGGGGGCCCCAGCATTTT. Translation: CAWSVSRRGPQHF.

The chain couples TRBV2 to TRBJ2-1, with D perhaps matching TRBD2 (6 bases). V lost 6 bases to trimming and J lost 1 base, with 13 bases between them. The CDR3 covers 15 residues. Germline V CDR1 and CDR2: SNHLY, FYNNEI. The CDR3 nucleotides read TGTGCCAGCAGCCTAGCGCTCGGTTCCTACAATGAGCAGTTCTTC. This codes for CASSLALGSYNEQFF.

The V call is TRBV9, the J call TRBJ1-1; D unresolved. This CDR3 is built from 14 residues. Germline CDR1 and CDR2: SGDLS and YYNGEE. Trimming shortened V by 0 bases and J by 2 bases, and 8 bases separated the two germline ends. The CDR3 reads CASSVAGINTEAFF. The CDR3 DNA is TGTGCCAGCAGCGTAGCGGGCATTAACACTGAAGCTTTCTTT.

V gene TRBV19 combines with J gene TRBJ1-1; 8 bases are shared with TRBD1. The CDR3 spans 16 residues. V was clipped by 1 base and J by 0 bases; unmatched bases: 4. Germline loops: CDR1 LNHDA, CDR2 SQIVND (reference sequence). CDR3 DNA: TGTGCCAGTAGTATAGGCAGGGGGCATGTGAACACTGAAGCTTTCTTT. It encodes CASSIGRGHVNTEAFF.

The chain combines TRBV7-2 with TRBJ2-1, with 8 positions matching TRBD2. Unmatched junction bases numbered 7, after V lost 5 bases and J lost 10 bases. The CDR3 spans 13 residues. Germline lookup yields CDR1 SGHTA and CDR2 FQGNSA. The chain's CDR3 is CASSLGSGVEQFF. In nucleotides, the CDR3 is TGTGCCAGCAGCCTAGGTAGCGGGGTAGAGCAGTTCTTC.

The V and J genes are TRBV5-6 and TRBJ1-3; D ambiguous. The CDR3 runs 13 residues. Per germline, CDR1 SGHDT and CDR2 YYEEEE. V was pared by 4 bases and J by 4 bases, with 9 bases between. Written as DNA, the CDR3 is TGTGCCAGCAGCAGGGCGGGCGGAAACACCATATATTTT. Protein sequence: CASSRAGGNTIYF. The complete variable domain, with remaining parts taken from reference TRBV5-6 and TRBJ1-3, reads DAGVTQSPTHLIKTRGQQVTLRCSPKSGHDTVSWYQQALGQGPQFIFQYYEEEERQRGNFPDRFSGHQFPNYSSELNVNALLLGDSALYLCASSRAGGNTIYFGEGSWLTVV.

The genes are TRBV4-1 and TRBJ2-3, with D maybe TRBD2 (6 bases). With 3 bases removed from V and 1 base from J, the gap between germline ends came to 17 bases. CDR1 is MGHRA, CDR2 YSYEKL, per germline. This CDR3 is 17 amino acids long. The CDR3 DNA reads TGCGCCAGCAGCCAGACAACCCGGGGGAGACGCACAGATACGCAGTATTTT. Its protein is CASSQTTRGRRTDTQYF.

The CDR3 spells CATDVRQGTNQPQHF. In DNA form, the CDR3 reads TGTGCCACCGACGTCAGACAGGGAACCAATCAGCCCCAGCATTTT. This rearrangement joins TRBV6-1 to TRBJ1-5; 7 nucleotides agree with TRBD1. The CDR3 length is 15 residues. Germline values: CDR1 MNHNS, CDR2 SASEGT. The junction had 12 bases not matched to a gene; V was cut back by 10 bases and J by 3 bases.

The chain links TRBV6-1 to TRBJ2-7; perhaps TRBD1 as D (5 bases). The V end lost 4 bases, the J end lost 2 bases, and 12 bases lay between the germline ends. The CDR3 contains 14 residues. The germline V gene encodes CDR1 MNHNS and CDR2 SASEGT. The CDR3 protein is CASSGGRVPYEQYF. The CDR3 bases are TGTGCCAGCAGTGGGGGCAGGGTCCCCTACGAGCAGTACTTC.